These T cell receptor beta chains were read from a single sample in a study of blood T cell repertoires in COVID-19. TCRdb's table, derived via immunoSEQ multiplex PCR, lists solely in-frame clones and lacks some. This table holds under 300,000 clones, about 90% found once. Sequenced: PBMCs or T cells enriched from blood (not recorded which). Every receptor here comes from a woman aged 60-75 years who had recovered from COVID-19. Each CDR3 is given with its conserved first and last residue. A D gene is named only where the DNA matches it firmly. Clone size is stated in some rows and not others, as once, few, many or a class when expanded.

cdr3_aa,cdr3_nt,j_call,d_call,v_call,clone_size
CSVAGFSGSVDEQFF,TGCAGCGTTGCCGGTTTTAGCGGTTCCGTCGATGAGCAGTTCTTC,TRBJ2-1,.,TRBV29-1,few
CASSAHIQGVYPTGEQYF,TGCGCCAGCAGCGCTCATATTCAGGGGGTTTATCCTACGGGGGAGCAGTACTTC,TRBJ2-7,TRBD1,TRBV5-1,.
CASRQTGGNTIYF,TGTGCCAGCAGGCAGACAGGCGGAAACACCATATATTTT,TRBJ1-3,.,TRBV6-5,once
CASSPSGDTQYF,TGTGCCAGCAGCCCGTCCGGAGATACGCAGTATTTT,TRBJ2-3,.,TRBV7-9,few
CASSLLRGKRAEAFF,TGTGCCAGCAGTTTATTACGGGGGAAGCGGGCTGAAGCTTTCTTT,TRBJ1-1,.,TRBV27,.
CASSWYLGQGNTEAFF,TGTGCCAGCAGCTGGTATTTGGGACAGGGAAACACTGAAGCTTTCTTT,TRBJ1-1,TRBD1,TRBV5-5,.
CASSFSSSYNEQFF,TGTGCCAGCAGCTTTAGCTCCTCCTACAATGAGCAGTTCTTC,TRBJ2-1,.,TRBV7-3,.
CAWANLGLAGGSTWAQYF,TGTGCCTGGGCCAACCTCGGACTAGCGGGAGGATCCACCTGGGCGCAGTATTTT,TRBJ2-3,TRBD2,TRBV30,.
CASWYREGYGYTF,TGTGCCAGCTGGTACAGGGAGGGCTATGGCTACACCTTC,TRBJ1-2,.,TRBV27,few
CATSANRGYYGYTF,TGTGCCACCAGCGCTAACAGGGGTTACTATGGCTACACCTTC,TRBJ1-2,TRBD1,TRBV15,.
CASSLGGPNEKLFF,TGTGCCTCTTCTCTGGGAGGGCCGAATGAAAAACTGTTTTTT,TRBJ1-4,.,TRBV10-3,.
CASSLALAGGSYEQYF,TGTGCCAGCAGCTTAGCTTTAGCGGGAGGCTCCTACGAGCAGTACTTC,TRBJ2-7,TRBD2,TRBV11-2,.
CASSRHTGGVGEKLFF,TGTGCCAGCAGCCGACACACAGGGGGCGTCGGTGAAAAACTGTTTTTT,TRBJ1-4,TRBD1,TRBV11-1,.
CASSTGLQFEQYF,TGTGCCAGCAGTACGGGACTACAATTCGAGCAGTACTTC,TRBJ2-7,TRBD2,TRBV27,.
CASSVVASYEQYF,TGTGCCAGCAGTGTGGTGGCCTCCTACGAGCAGTACTTC,TRBJ2-7,.,TRBV2,.
CSAASNQPQHF,TGCAGTGCGGCATCAAATCAGCCCCAGCATTTT,TRBJ1-5,.,TRBV20-1,once
CASSLGTGGTFYEQYF,TGCGCCAGCAGCTTGGGGACAGGGGGCACCTTCTACGAGCAGTACTTC,TRBJ2-7,TRBD1,TRBV5-1,.
CASSNGRWGRSSYEQYF,TGTGCCAGCAGCAACGGGAGGTGGGGGAGAAGCTCCTACGAGCAGTACTTC,TRBJ2-7,TRBD2,TRBV28,.
CASRASRGITEAFF,TGTGCCAGCCGAGCCAGCAGAGGGATCACTGAAGCTTTCTTT,TRBJ1-1,.,TRBV19,.
CASSPLSWTSGSQNEQFF,TGTGCCAGCAGTCCACTCAGTTGGACTAGCGGGAGTCAGAATGAGCAGTTCTTC,TRBJ2-1,TRBD2,TRBV28,once
CASSYRVGYTF,TGTGCCAGCAGTTACAGGGTTGGCTACACCTTC,TRBJ1-2,.,TRBV12-3/TRBV12-4,.
CASSSRVGQPQHF,TGTGCCAGCAGTTCACGCGTCGGGCAGCCCCAGCATTTT,TRBJ1-5,.,TRBV6-5,once
CASSINGGHGYTF,TGTGCCAGTAGTATAAACGGGGGTCATGGCTACACCTTC,TRBJ1-2,.,TRBV19,.